These 25 T cell receptor beta chains came from one sample sequenced in a study of blood T cells in healthy people across ages. A sample-barcoded 5' primer and a J-beta primer mix were used in a second PCR of about 7 to 11 cycles. Using its own MiXCR run on the 5' RACE reads, TCRdb lists one record per CDR3 protein. The table has nearly 800,000 distinct CDR3 sequences, around 50% seen once. Sequencing input: blood. These receptors originate from a man aged 35 to 55 in good health.

There are a few counts of this clonotype. This chain uses TRBV28 with TRBJ2-1; 10 bases agree with TRBD2. In germline, CDR1 is MDHEN, CDR2 SYDVKM. The CDR3 has 16 amino acids. The V and J ends lost 4 bases and 5 bases, in that order; junction bases with no gene match: 8. The CDR3 nucleotides are TGTGCCAGCAGTTCCCCCAGGACTAGCGGAAACAATGAGCAGTTCTTC. The encoded protein is CASSSPRTSGNNEQFF.

This sequence joins TRBV7-2 and TRBJ1-6, with unresolved D. The V gene lost 1 base and the J gene lost 7 bases, with 11 bases spanning the gap. The germline CDR1 and CDR2 sequences are SGHTA and FQGNSA. The CDR3 spans 15 residues. CDR3 protein: CASSLVRDSNSPLHF. CDR3 bases: TGTGCCAGCAGCTTAGTTCGGGATTCAAATTCACCCCTCCACTTT.

This clonotype was counted many times. The V and J genes are TRBV29-1 and TRBJ2-5; 9 bases are a match to TRBD1. The germline gives CDR1 SQVTM, CDR2 ANQGSEA. After removal of 6 bases from V and 7 bases from J, the junction contained 9 bases not matched to a gene. This CDR3 region has 13 residues. The chain's CDR3 is CSVFETGGGTQYF. The CDR3, as DNA: TGCAGCGTCTTTGAGACAGGGGGAGGGACCCAGTACTTC.

This chain connects TRBV7-8 to TRBJ2-3; 10 bases fit TRBD2. This CDR3 has 17 amino acids. The junction had 6 bases not matched to a gene; V was cut back by 2 bases and J by 1 base. Germline V gene sequence: CDR1 SGHVS, CDR2 FQNEAQ. This chain's CDR3 is CASSLSSGGARTDTQYF. The CDR3 coding sequence is TGTGCCAGCAGCTTATCCAGCGGGGGGGCTCGCACAGATACGCAGTATTTT.

V gene TRBV2 combines with J gene TRBJ2-7; 9 nucleotides line up with TRBD2. In germline, CDR1 is SNHLY, CDR2 FYNNEI. The CDR3 runs 15 residues. The trim removed 6 bases at V and 4 bases at J, leaving 10 bases unmatched. The CDR3 is CASSPSGGPRYEQYF. CDR3 sequence (DNA): TGTGCCAGCAGCCCGAGCGGGGGGCCACGATACGAGCAGTACTTC. The full variable domain, rest sourced from reference TRBV2 and TRBJ2-7, is EPEVTQTPSHQVTQMGQEVILRCVPISNHLYFYWYRQILGQKVEFLVSFYNNEISEKSEIFDDQFSVERPDGSNFTLKIRSTKLEDSAMYFCASSPSGGPRYEQYFGPGTRLTVT.

The sample holds a few counts of this clonotype. The chain combines TRBV28 with TRBJ2-5; D perhaps matches TRBD2 (6 bases). V was pared by 7 bases and J by 4 bases, with 13 bases between. Germline CDR1 reads MDHEN; CDR2 reads SYDVKM. The length of the CDR3 is 13 residues. For the CDR3, the DNA is TGTGCCAGCATAAAAGCGGGTGTAGAGACCCAGTACTTC. Its translation is CASIKAGVETQYF.

V and J are TRBV7-2 and TRBJ2-1, with TRBD2 matching over 7 bases. The J segment lost 9 bases and the V segment lost 2 bases, leaving 7 bases of the junction unmatched. The CDR3 has 14 amino acids. Germline V CDR1 and CDR2: SGHTA, FQGNSA. The CDR3 sequence is CASSLRAGVGEQFF. The CDR3 nucleotides are TGTGCCAGCAGCTTACGCGCGGGAGTCGGTGAGCAGTTCTTC.

This sequence joins TRBV29-1 and TRBJ1-1, with TRBD1 identical over 8 bases. This CDR3 is 12 amino acids long. Germline trimming cut 7 bases from V and 4 bases from J; bases unmatched to any gene: 5. Germline V CDR1 and CDR2: SQVTM, ANQGSEA. The CDR3 DNA reads as TGCAGCGCGGACAGGGACCTCACTGAAGCTTTCTTT. Translating it yields CSADRDLTEAFF.

The chain combines TRBV29-1 with TRBJ2-5; perhaps TRBD1 as D (6 bases). The CDR3 sequence is 13 residues long. V was pared by 7 bases and J by 4 bases, with 16 bases between. Germline V gene data show CDR1 as SQVTM and CDR2 as ANQGSEA. CDR3 in amino acids: CSAEGQRRETQYF. The CDR3 DNA reads as TGCAGCGCAGAGGGACAACGAAGAGAGACCCAGTACTTC.

This clonotype turned up a few times. The CDR3 DNA follows: TGTGCCAGCAGTCGCGAAGGCAGGGGGACAGATACGCAGTATTTT. This gives the protein CASSREGRGTDTQYF. The rearrangement joins TRBV2 to TRBJ2-3; 7 positions agree with TRBD1. Germline assignment: CDR1 SNHLY and CDR2 FYNNEI. Trimming took 5 bases from V and 3 from J; bases not matched to a gene: 8. CDR3 length: 15 residues.

This sequence joins TRBV7-2 and TRBJ2-7, with D perhaps given as TRBD1 or TRBD2 (5 bases each). Germline CDR1 reads SGHTA; CDR2 reads FQGNSA. The CDR3 is made up of 17 amino acids. V was trimmed by 2 bases and J by 2 bases, leaving 19 bases between them. The chain's CDR3 is CASSLTGSREFPYEQYF. The CDR3 nucleotides read TGTGCCAGCAGCTTAACGGGTAGCAGGGAGTTCCCCTACGAGCAGTACTTC. The variable domain in full, with the rest retrieved from reference TRBV7-2 and TRBJ2-7, is GAGVSQSPSNKVTEKGKDVELRCDPISGHTALYWYRQSLGQGLEFLIYFQGNSAPDKSGLPSDRFSAERTGGSVSTLTIQRTQQEDSAVYLCASSLTGSREFPYEQYFGPGTRLTVT.

The chain has TRBV27 and TRBJ2-7; D may be TRBD1 or TRBD2 (5 bases each). From germline, CDR1 is MNHEY and CDR2 SMNVEV (reference sequence). Trimming shortened V by 5 bases and J by 7 bases, and 15 bases separated the two germline ends. The CDR3 is 13 residues long. The CDR3 coding sequence is TGTGCCAGCAGTCCGGGACCCCGGAGGGAGCAGTACTTC. Translated: CASSPGPRREQYF.

This clonotype was observed a few times. The chain joins TRBV7-2 to TRBJ2-7; D is undetermined. Germline V gives CDR1 SGHTA, CDR2 FQGNSA. This CDR3 comprises 16 residues. V dropped 5 bases and J dropped 3 bases, with 20 bases sitting between them. DNA of the CDR3: TGTGCCAGCAGCGTGGACGGGTCCTCCCCATTCTACGAGCAGTACTTC. The encoded protein is CASSVDGSSPFYEQYF.

The table lists this clonotype with a few counts. This chain uses TRBV7-2 with TRBJ2-5; 13 bases fit TRBD2. There are 18 residues in the CDR3. From germline, CDR1 is SGHTA and CDR2 FQGNSA. The junction had 7 bases not matched to a gene; V was cut back by 2 bases and J by 1 base. CDR3 region: CASSLSTSGGPIQETQYF. CDR3 nucleotides: TGTGCCAGCAGCTTATCGACTAGCGGGGGGCCTATCCAAGAGACCCAGTACTTC.

This chain joins TRBV5-1 and TRBJ2-1, with 8 bases that match TRBD2. The germline CDR1 and CDR2 sequences are SGHRS and YFSETQ. V was clipped by 4 bases and J by 7 bases; unmatched bases: 7. The length of the CDR3 is 14 residues. The CDR3 sequence is CASSRGGRQNEQFF. The CDR3 bases are TGCGCCAGCAGCCGGGGGGGCCGCCAAAATGAGCAGTTCTTC.

This clonotype was observed a single time. V and J are TRBV7-3 and TRBJ2-1, with D possibly matching TRBD2 (5 bases). The CDR3 totals 18 residues. V was shortened by 1 base and J by 3 bases, with 19 bases between the two germline ends. Germline V gene data show CDR1 as SGHTA and CDR2 as FQGTGA. CDR3: CASSLSGSARYRYNEQFF. DNA for the CDR3: TGTGCCAGCAGCTTAAGTGGGAGCGCAAGGTATCGCTACAATGAGCAGTTCTTC. Filled out from reference TRBV7-3 and TRBJ2-1, the complete variable domain reads GAGVSQTPSNKVTEKGKYVELRCDPISGHTALYWYRQSLGQGPEFLIYFQGTGAADDSGLPNDRFFAVRPEGSVSTLKIQRTERGDSAVYLCASSLSGSARYRYNEQFFGPGTRLTVL.

The chain joins TRBV30 to TRBJ1-5; a possible D gene is TRBD1 (5 bases). Germline CDR1 and CDR2: GTSNPN and SVGIG (reference sequence). There are 14 residues in the CDR3. Deletions cut 0 bases from V and 9 bases from J, with 15 bases between. Here the CDR3 DNA reads TGTGCCTGGAGTGTATCACGGGGCCTTCTGCCCCAGCATTTT. Protein sequence: CAWSVSRGLLPQHF.

The rearrangement links TRBV19 to TRBJ2-3, with D hard to call. CDR1 is LNHDA and CDR2 is SQIVND in the germline V gene (reference sequence). There are 15 residues in the CDR3. V gave up 3 bases and J gave up 1 base, with 11 bases separating them. The CDR3 spells CASSISKVRTDTQYF. DNA of the CDR3: TGTGCCAGTAGTATCTCTAAAGTCCGCACAGATACGCAGTATTTT.

The V and J genes are TRBV5-1 and TRBJ2-7; 15 nucleotides line up with TRBD2. This CDR3 is 15 amino acids long. Unmatched junction bases numbered 4, after V lost 4 bases and J lost 5 bases. Germline assignment: CDR1 SGHRS and CDR2 YFSETQ. The CDR3 nucleotides are TGCGCCAGCAGCCTCTGGACTAGCGGGAGGGACGAGCAGTACTTC. Amino acid sequence: CASSLWTSGRDEQYF.

The chain is built from TRBV20-1 and TRBJ2-7; D not resolved. V shed 5 bases and J shed 6 bases, with 17 bases lying between them. The CDR3 has 13 amino acids. From germline, CDR1 is DFQATT and CDR2 SNEGSKA (reference sequence). The DNA of the CDR3 is TGCAGTGCTGGAGCCCCGGCCGCCCTCGAGCAGTACTTC. Its protein product is CSAGAPAALEQYF.

This chain links TRBV20-1 with TRBJ2-7; 7 positions match TRBD2. Germline V gene lookup returns CDR1 DFQATT and CDR2 SNEGSKA (reference sequence). Germline trimming cut 5 bases from V and 7 bases from J; bases unmatched to any gene: 20. CDR3 size: 16 residues. CDR3 coding DNA: TGCAGTGCTTCCACCTGGGGCGGGATTTCAGCGGGAGAGCAGTACTTC. Translating it yields CSASTWGGISAGEQYF.

This clonotype was found once. The chain links TRBV6-5 to TRBJ2-1; TRBD2 is a possible D gene (6 bases). The germline CDR1 and CDR2 sequences are MNHEY and SVGAGI. V lost 1 base to trimming and J lost 6 bases, with 10 bases between them. The CDR3 runs 14 residues. The CDR3 region is CASSYFGGVNEQFF. DNA for the CDR3: TGTGCCAGCAGTTACTTCGGAGGGGTCAATGAGCAGTTCTTC.

This clonotype was detected only once. The V call is TRBV28, the J call TRBJ1-2, with unresolved D. Between the trimmed V and J ends, which lost 4 bases and 8 bases, there was a span of 26 bases. The length of the CDR3 is 17 residues. CDR1 is MDHEN and CDR2 is SYDVKM in the germline V gene. CDR3 coding DNA: TGTGCCAGCAGTTCTCTCCGATGGGAGGAGGGATCAGAGGGCTACACCTTC. Amino acids: CASSSLRWEEGSEGYTF.

This clonotype has more than one count but fewer than ten. The rearrangement uses TRBV7-9 and TRBJ2-7; D ambiguous. The V and J ends lost 1 base and 3 bases respectively, with 7 bases between them. Looked up from germline, CDR1 is SEHNR and CDR2 is FQNEAQ (reference sequence). This CDR3 has 13 residues. CDR3 in amino acids: CASSLGGNYEQYF. The CDR3 nucleotides read TGTGCCAGCAGCTTAGGTGGCAACTACGAGCAGTACTTC.

The gene calls are TRBV28 and TRBJ2-3, with D possibly TRBD1 on 5 matching bases. The germline gives CDR1 MDHEN, CDR2 SYDVKM. The CDR3 has 16 residues. V was pared by 4 bases and J by 1 base, with 15 bases between. The CDR3 DNA is TGTGCCAGCAGTTCCCCCCTAGGGGCCCGCACAGATACGCAGTATTTT. Translating it yields CASSSPLGARTDTQYF. Combining the CDR3 with reference TRBV28 and TRBJ2-3 gives the whole variable domain DVKVTQSSRYLVKRTGEKVFLECVQDMDHENMFWYRQDPGLGLRLIYFSYDVKMKEKGDIPEGYSVSREKKERFSLILESASTNQTSMYLCASSSPLGARTDTQYFGPGTRLTVL.